Detailed here is one T cell receptor beta chain. Its target is not known. The record originates from a study of T cell responses to AZD1222 COVID-19 vaccine. Notes on the study in general: Baseline seropositivity characterized only a handful of AZD1222 recipients. Dominant at 160-218 and 743-854, vaccine-associated CD4 TCRs also spanned spike. Reportedly, nearly half the spike-specific TCRs target unmutated variant regions. Without day 14 samples, only post-peak T cell repertoires were studied.

Losses at the gene ends were 0 bases for V and 7 bases for J; bases not matched to a gene: 8. Per germline, CDR1 LNHNV and CDR2 YYDKDF (reference sequence). This CDR3 region has 16 residues. Data came from immunoSEQ multiplex PCR; TCRdb stores just in-frame clones and leaves some out. Of about 56,000 clones in the sample, 75% to 90% are singletons; the top ten hold approximately 16%. Material: peripheral blood, obtained on day 0 of AZD1222 vaccination. The TCR sequence derives from an adult in good health. V gene TRBV15 combines with J gene TRBJ2-1; 8 bases are shared with TRBD1. The CDR3 nucleotides are TGTGCCACCAGCAGAGATCCTGGACAGGGTCTGAATGAGCAGTTCTTC. It yields the protein CATSRDPGQGLNEQFF.